The entry below describes one T cell receptor beta chain. CDR1 and CDR2 from the germline V gene are SGHDT and YYEEEE. There are 16 residues in the CDR3. Trimming removed 1 base at V and 4 bases at J, with 17 bases between. This entry comes from a study of CD8+ T cells in alopecia areata. RNA, once extracted, was reverse transcribed into cDNA for use as the sequencing template. Assay: immunoSEQ multiplex PCR; the TCRdb copy retains only in-frame clones and omits some. The sample includes 130,000 to 150,000 clones, roughly 80% of them seen just once. Specified treatment: oral pan-JAK inhibitor, 5-10 mg twice daily.

This TCR was sampled from a human donor with alopecia areata. The rearrangement uses TRBV5-6 and TRBJ1-2, with D unresolved. The source was CD8+ T cells sorted from blood, collected at week 4, from a patient treated with tofacitinib. CDR3 DNA sequence: TGTGCCAGCAGCTTGTTTGAACGGGTTTTCTCCTATGGCTACACCTTC. It specifies CASSLFERVFSYGYTF. Complete variable domain (other parts from reference TRBV5-6 and TRBJ1-2): DAGVTQSPTHLIKTRGQQVTLRCSPKSGHDTVSWYQQALGQGPQFIFQYYEEEERQRGNFPDRFSGHQFPNYSSELNVNALLLGDSALYLCASSLFERVFSYGYTFGSGTRLTVV.